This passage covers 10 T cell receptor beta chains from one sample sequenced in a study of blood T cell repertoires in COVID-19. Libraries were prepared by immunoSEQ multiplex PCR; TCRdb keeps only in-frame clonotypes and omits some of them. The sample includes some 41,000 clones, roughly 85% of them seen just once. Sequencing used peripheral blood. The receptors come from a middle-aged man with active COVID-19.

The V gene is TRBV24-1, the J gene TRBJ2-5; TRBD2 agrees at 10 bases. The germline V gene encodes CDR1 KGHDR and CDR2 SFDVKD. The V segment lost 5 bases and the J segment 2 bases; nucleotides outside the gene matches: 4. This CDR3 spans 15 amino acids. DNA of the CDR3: TGTGCCACCAGTGGGGCTAGCGGGAGACAAGAGACCCAGTACTTC. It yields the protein CATSGASGRQETQYF.

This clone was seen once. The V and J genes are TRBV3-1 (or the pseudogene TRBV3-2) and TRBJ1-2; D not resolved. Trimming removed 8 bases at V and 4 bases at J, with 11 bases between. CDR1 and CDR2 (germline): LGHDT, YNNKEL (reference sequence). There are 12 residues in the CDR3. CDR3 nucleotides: TGTGCCAGCCAGAGGGCAGGCTATGGCTACACCTTC. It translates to CASQRAGYGYTF.

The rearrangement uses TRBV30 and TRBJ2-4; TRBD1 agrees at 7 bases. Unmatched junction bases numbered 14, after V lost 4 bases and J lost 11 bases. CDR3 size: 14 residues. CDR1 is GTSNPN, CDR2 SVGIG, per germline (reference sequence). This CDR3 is CAWTRGQASPLQYF. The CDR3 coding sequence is TGTGCCTGGACCCGAGGACAGGCCTCCCCCCTTCAGTACTTC.

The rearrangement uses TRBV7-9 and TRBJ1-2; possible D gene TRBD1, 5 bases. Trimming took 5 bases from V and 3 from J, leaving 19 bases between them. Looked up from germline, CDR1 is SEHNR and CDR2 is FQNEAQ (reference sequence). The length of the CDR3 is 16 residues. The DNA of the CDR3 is TGTGCCAGCAGCCTAGAGGTTAAGGACACACACTATGGCTACACCTTC. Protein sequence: CASSLEVKDTHYGYTF. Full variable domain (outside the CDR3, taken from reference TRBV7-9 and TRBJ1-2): DTGVSQNPRHKITKRGQNVTFRCDPISEHNRLYWYRQTLGQGPEFLTYFQNEAQLEKSRLLSDRFSAERPKGSFSTLEIQRTEQGDSAMYLCASSLEVKDTHYGYTFGSGTRLTVV.

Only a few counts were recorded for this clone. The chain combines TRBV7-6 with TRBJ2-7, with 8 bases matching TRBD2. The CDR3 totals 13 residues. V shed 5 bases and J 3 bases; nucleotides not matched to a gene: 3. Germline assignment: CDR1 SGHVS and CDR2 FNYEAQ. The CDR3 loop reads CASSRTSGYEQYF. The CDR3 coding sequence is TGTGCCAGCAGCCGTACTAGCGGCTACGAGCAGTACTTC.

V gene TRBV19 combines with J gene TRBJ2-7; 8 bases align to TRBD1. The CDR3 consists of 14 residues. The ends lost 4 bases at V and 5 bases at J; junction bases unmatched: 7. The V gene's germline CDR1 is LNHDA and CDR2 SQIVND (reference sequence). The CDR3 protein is CASSNQGAKNEQYF. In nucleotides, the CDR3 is TGTGCCAGTAGTAATCAGGGGGCGAAGAACGAGCAGTACTTC.

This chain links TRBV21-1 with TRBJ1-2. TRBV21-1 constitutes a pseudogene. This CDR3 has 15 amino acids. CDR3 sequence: CASSTIRGRNYGYTF. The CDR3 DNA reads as TGTGCCAGCAGCACAATTCGGGGGAGAAACTATGGCTACACCTTC.

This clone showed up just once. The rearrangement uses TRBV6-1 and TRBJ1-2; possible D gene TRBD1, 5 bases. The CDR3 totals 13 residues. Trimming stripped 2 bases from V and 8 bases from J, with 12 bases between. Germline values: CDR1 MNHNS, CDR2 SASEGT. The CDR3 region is CASSERRGGGYTF. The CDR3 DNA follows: TGTGCCAGCAGTGAAAGGCGGGGCGGGGGCTACACCTTC.

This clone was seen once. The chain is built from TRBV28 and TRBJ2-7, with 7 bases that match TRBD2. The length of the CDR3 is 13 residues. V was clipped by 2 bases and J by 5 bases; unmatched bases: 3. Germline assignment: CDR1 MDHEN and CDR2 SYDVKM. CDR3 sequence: CASSLPGLDEQYF. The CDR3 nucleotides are TGTGCCAGCAGTTTACCTGGACTAGACGAGCAGTACTTC.

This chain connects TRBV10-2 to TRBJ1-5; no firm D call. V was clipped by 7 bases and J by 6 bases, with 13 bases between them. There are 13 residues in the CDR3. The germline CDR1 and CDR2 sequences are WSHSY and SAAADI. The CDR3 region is CASTTARRQPQHF. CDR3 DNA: TGCGCCAGCACCACAGCCCGTCGTCAGCCCCAGCATTTT.